The 17 T cell receptor beta chains presented below share a single source sample, sequenced in a study of T cell responses to AZD1222 COVID-19 vaccine. Produced via immunoSEQ multiplex PCR; TCRdb's table is partial and in-frame only. The sample yields 180,000 or so clones, 80% to 95% seen once. The sequences come from peripheral blood, collected 28 days after the second AZD1222 dose. The receptor source for this set is an adult who received the AZD1222 COVID-19 vaccine.

The chain joins TRBV21-1 to TRBJ1-6; TRBD1, as called in the table, went unchecked against the DNA. TRBV21-1 is classified as a pseudogene. The CDR3 spans 12 residues. CDR3: CASPSGESPLHF. As DNA, the CDR3 is TGTGCCAGCCCATCAGGGGAATCACCCCTCCACTTT.

The chain joins TRBV6-5 to TRBJ1-3; possible D gene TRBD1, 5 bases. This CDR3 contains 16 residues. Trimming took 2 bases from V and 5 from J, leaving 16 bases between them. The germline gives CDR1 MNHEY, CDR2 SVGAGI. The CDR3 here is CASSYLGTPSRNTIYF. The CDR3 nucleotides read TGTGCCAGCAGTTACCTCGGGACCCCGAGTAGAAACACCATATATTTT.

The rearrangement joins TRBV27 to TRBJ2-1; 9 bases line up with TRBD1. The CDR3 consists of 17 residues. Germline assignment: CDR1 MNHEY and CDR2 SMNVEV (reference sequence). Trimming cost V 5 bases and J 5 bases; bases outside gene matches: 13. The CDR3 loop is CASSLTPPGQGNNEQFF. CDR3 sequence (DNA): TGTGCCAGCAGTCTTACCCCCCCGGGACAGGGAAACAATGAGCAGTTCTTC.

The chain couples TRBV5-4 to TRBJ1-1; D is unclear. CDR3 length: 14 amino acids. CDR1 and CDR2 (germline): SGHNT, YYREEE (reference sequence). V was trimmed by 3 bases and J by 1 base, leaving 10 bases between them. The CDR3 DNA is TGTGCCAGCAGCTCGCCTCCACCGAACACTGAAGCTTTCTTT. It encodes CASSSPPPNTEAFF.

The J gene is TRBJ2-1, the V gene TRBV5-1; perhaps TRBD1 as D (6 bases). V dropped 4 bases and J dropped 1 base, with 15 bases sitting between them. CDR3 length: 16 amino acids. The germline CDR1 and CDR2 sequences are SGHRS and YFSETQ. The chain's CDR3 is CASSNDPGDSYNEQFF. The CDR3 DNA sequence: TGCGCCAGCAGCAATGACCCAGGGGATTCCTACAATGAGCAGTTCTTC.

The chain links TRBV6-5 to TRBJ1-5; D is unresolved. Germline V gene data show CDR1 as MNHEY and CDR2 as SVGAGI. Trimming took 6 bases from V and 1 from J, leaving 13 bases between them. The CDR3 spans 15 residues. The CDR3 loop is CASRATELSNQPQHF. The CDR3 DNA sequence: TGTGCCAGCAGGGCAACAGAGTTAAGCAATCAGCCCCAGCATTTT.

V is TRBV19 and J is TRBJ1-5; D gene unclear. Germline V gene lookup returns CDR1 LNHDA and CDR2 SQIVND (reference sequence). V was pared by 4 bases and J by 3 bases, with 16 bases between. This CDR3 comprises 16 residues. CDR3 amino acids: CASSRKVEGINQPQHF. The CDR3 region has the DNA TGTGCCAGTAGTAGAAAGGTCGAAGGGATCAATCAGCCCCAGCATTTT.

The V and J genes are TRBV7-2 and TRBJ1-1; D is perhaps TRBD1 (6 bases). This CDR3 spans 15 amino acids. Germline CDR1 is SGHTA and CDR2 is FQGNSA. V shed 5 bases and J shed 4 bases, with 17 bases lying between them. The DNA of the CDR3 is TGTGCCAGCAGCCCCCCACAGGGAAGGGGCACTGAAGCTTTCTTT. It is translated as CASSPPQGRGTEAFF.

This chain joins TRBV19 and TRBJ2-2; 16 bases map to TRBD2. In germline, CDR1 is LNHDA, CDR2 SQIVND (reference sequence). The V and J ends lost 9 bases and 6 bases, in that order; junction bases with no gene match: 7. The CDR3 sequence is 16 residues long. The CDR3 region is CASGTSGGASPGELFF. The CDR3 DNA is TGTGCCAGCGGGACTAGCGGGGGGGCCTCCCCCGGGGAGCTGTTTTTT.

The table lists this clone with a count of one. The chain combines TRBV20-1 with TRBJ2-3, with a possible D match to TRBD2 (5 bases). The CDR3 runs 15 residues. The germline V gene encodes CDR1 DFQATT and CDR2 SNEGSKA (reference sequence). V lost 3 bases to trimming and J lost 4 bases, with 17 bases between them. This chain's CDR3 is CSASGLAYHSDTQYF. In DNA, the CDR3 is TGCAGTGCTAGTGGCTTAGCGTATCATTCAGATACGCAGTATTTT.

This chain links TRBV4-3 with TRBJ1-5; no definite D call. The CDR3 is 14 amino acids. The germline V gene encodes CDR1 LGHNA and CDR2 YSLEER. The ends were cut back, 0 bases at V and 5 bases at J, with 8 bases in the middle. CDR3 amino acids: CASSQELTDQPQHF. In nucleotides, the CDR3 is TGCGCCAGCAGCCAAGAGCTGACCGATCAGCCCCAGCATTTT.

This chain uses TRBV14 with TRBJ2-4; the D call may be TRBD1 or TRBD2 (5 bases each). The V end lost 4 bases, the J end lost 8 bases, and 12 bases lay between the germline ends. The CDR3 spans 13 residues. The V gene's germline CDR1 is SGHDN and CDR2 FVKESK. CDR3 nucleotide sequence: TGTGCCAGCAGCCGAGACCTGGGGGACATTCAGTACTTC. It is translated as CASSRDLGDIQYF.

The chain has TRBV19 and TRBJ2-1; 14 bases map to TRBD2. The CDR3 loop spans 16 amino acids. The V and J ends lost 4 bases and 9 bases, in that order; junction bases with no gene match: 8. Germline CDR1 and CDR2: LNHDA and SQIVND (reference sequence). CDR3 in DNA: TGTGCCAGTAGTAGGGCCGGGACTAGCGGGAGAAGTGAGCAGTTCTTC. This codes for CASSRAGTSGRSEQFF.

The genes are TRBV19 and TRBJ2-1; 7 bases agree with TRBD1. V was pared by 6 bases and J by 7 bases, with 6 bases of the junction left unmatched. The CDR3 runs to 13 residues. Germline CDR1 is LNHDA and CDR2 is SQIVND (reference sequence). This CDR3 reads CASSLLQGNEQFF. In DNA, the CDR3 is TGTGCCAGTAGCCTACTACAGGGGAATGAGCAGTTCTTC.

The rearrangement uses TRBV18 and TRBJ2-7; 11 bases align to TRBD2. The CDR3 is made up of 16 amino acids. The V and J ends lost 5 bases and 0 bases, in that order; junction bases with no gene match: 6. Germline V lookup: CDR1 KGHSH, CDR2 LQKENI. DNA for the CDR3: TGTGCCAGCTCATTTACTAGCGGGAGTAACTCCTACGAGCAGTACTTC. Protein: CASSFTSGSNSYEQYF.

V is TRBV2 and J is TRBJ2-7; no definite D call. V was trimmed by 0 bases and J by 6 bases, leaving 9 bases between them. Germline CDR1 and CDR2: SNHLY and FYNNEI. The CDR3 runs 13 residues. As DNA, the CDR3 is TGTGCCAGCAGTGAAGCGACCCCAAGCGAGCAGTACTTC. It codes for CASSEATPSEQYF.

The gene calls are TRBV11-2 and TRBJ2-5, with D possibly matching TRBD1 (6 bases). Germline lookup yields CDR1 SGHAT and CDR2 FQNNGV. V was shortened by 5 bases and J by 5 bases, with 24 bases between the two germline ends. The CDR3 spans 17 residues. This chain's CDR3 is CASSLAPQGRQLETQYF. The CDR3 DNA reads as TGTGCCAGCAGCCTAGCTCCCCAGGGGAGACAACTGGAGACCCAGTACTTC.